The T cell receptor (beta chain) under discussion was sequenced for a study of cytomegalovirus exposure and HLA in healthy donors. Study outcomes and limitations: The study labeled 180 or so TCR beta chains cytomegalovirus-associated. Confirmation was obtained in vitro that a few CMV-associated chains are specific for CMV antigens. Whilst most TCR sequences proved rare, a subset of public TCRs occurred across many donors.

CDR1 and CDR2 from the germline V gene are MDHEN and SYDVKM. V lost 7 bases to trimming and J lost 3 bases, with 8 bases between them. The CDR3 sequence is 12 residues long. The table lists this clone with a count of one. Its antigen is not identified. Using immunoSEQ multiplex PCR, the repertoire was profiled, and TCRdb retains in-frame clones only, with some absent. The sample carries about 110,000 clones, roughly 90% recorded once. V and J are TRBV28 and TRBJ2-3; D ambiguous. The receptor was derived from a woman aged 25 to 39 in good health and CMV-seropositive. The sequenced sample was PBMCs. The chain's CDR3 is CASTHRTDTQYF. The CDR3 region has the DNA TGTGCCAGCACCCATAGAACAGATACGCAGTATTTT.